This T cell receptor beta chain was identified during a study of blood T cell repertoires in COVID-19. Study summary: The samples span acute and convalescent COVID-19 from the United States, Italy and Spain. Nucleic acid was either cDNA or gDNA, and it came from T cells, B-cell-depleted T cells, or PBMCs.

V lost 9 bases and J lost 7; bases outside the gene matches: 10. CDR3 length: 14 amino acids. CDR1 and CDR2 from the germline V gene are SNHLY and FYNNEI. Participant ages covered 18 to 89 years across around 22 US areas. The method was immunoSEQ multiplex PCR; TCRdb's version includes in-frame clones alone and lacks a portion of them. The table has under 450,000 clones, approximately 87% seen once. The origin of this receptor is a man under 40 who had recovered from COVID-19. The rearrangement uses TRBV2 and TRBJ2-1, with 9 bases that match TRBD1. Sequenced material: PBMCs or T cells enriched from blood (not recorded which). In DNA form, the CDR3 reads TGTGCCAGTCATCCCGGGACAGGGTGGAATGAGCAGTTCTTC. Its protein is CASHPGTGWNEQFF.